The subject of this entry is one T cell receptor beta chain. Its antigen is currently unknown. The data originate from a study of beta chain features in type 1 diabetes. Study results and caveats: Among all four CD4+ subsets, Type 1 diabetes patients had TCRB CDR3s that were moderately but significantly shorter.

Reverse transcription of all isolated RNA meant that expressed TCRB transcripts were sequenced. Profiled with immunoSEQ multiplex PCR; TCRdb holds only in-frame clones, not every one. The sample carries around 53,000 clones, 60% to 70% recorded once. The germline CDR1 and CDR2 sequences are MGHDK and SYGVNS. The CDR3 is 15 amino acids. Between the trimmed V and J ends, which lost 2 bases and 7 bases, there was a span of 14 bases. What was sequenced was stem cell memory CD4+ T cells from blood. The gene calls are TRBV25-1 and TRBJ1-4, with D maybe TRBD1 (6 bases). The source of this sequence is a woman in her twenties or thirties with type 1 diabetes. CDR3: CASSEDRFWGEKLFF. CDR3 DNA sequence: TGTGCCAGCAGTGAAGACAGGTTTTGGGGTGAAAAACTGTTTTTT.